This T cell receptor beta chain was captured in a study of T cell repertoires in cytomegalovirus infection. Study details: It was the public TCR beta signatures that indicated both CMV infection and matching HLA type. Points from the study as a whole: Dominating the ex vivo response were HLA-C-restricted CMV-specific TCR beta clonotypes. Carriage of CMV together with the relevant HLA was identifiable through cumulative public TCR beta family frequency.

There are a few counts of this clonotype. Its antigen remains unknown. CDR3 length: 15 residues. V was pared by 2 bases and J by 5 bases, with 15 bases between. CDR1 is ENHRY, CDR2 SYGVKD, per germline. TCRdb fed the reads into MiXCR, producing one record per CDR3 protein. The table shows approximately 630,000 distinct CDR3 sequences, with 20% to 30% occurring only once. The TCR was taken from a human donor in good health (CMV status not recorded). Some clones in this sample may be carry-over from other donors' samples. The sequencing sample was made of CD8+ T cells from PBMCs. The chain recombines TRBV10-3 with TRBJ1-1; D gene uncertain. CDR3 coding DNA: TGTGCCATCAGTGAGGCAGTGGGGAGCTGGACTGAAGCTTTCTTT. Its protein is CAISEAVGSWTEAFF.